Sequencing of this T cell receptor (beta chain) was carried out in a study of technical replicates of blood from several donors. Profiling relied on immunoSEQ multiplex PCR, and the TCRdb table lists in-frame clones only, not all of them. The table includes more than 80,000 clones, approximately 95% detected once. This CDR3 has 15 residues. CDR1 and CDR2 (germline): LNHDA, SQIVND (reference sequence). The J segment lost 7 bases and the V segment lost 3 bases, leaving 4 bases of the junction unmatched. The receptor was isolated from a human donor in good health. Sequencing used T cells isolated from PBMCs. The genes are TRBV19 and TRBJ2-1; 12 bases are shared with TRBD2. The CDR3 sequence: CASSMTSGRQNEQFF. The CDR3 coding sequence is TGTGCCAGTAGTATGACTAGCGGGAGACAAAATGAGCAGTTCTTC.